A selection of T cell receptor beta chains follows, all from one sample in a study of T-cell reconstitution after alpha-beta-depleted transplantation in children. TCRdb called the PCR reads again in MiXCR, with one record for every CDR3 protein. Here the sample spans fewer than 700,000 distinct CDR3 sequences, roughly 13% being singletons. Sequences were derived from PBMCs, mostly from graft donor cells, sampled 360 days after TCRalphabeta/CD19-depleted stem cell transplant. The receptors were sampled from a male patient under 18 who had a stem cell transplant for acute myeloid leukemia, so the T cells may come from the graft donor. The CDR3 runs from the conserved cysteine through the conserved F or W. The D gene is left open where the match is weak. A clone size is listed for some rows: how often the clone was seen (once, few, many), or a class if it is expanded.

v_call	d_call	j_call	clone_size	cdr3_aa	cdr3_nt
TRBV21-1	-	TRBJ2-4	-	CASSPEGPVEALAKNIQYF	TGTGCCAGCAGCCCCGAGGGTCCCGTGGAGGCTCTAGCCAAAAACATTCAGTACTTC
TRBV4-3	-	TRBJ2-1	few	CASSPLAVTYNEQFF	TGCGCCAGCAGCCCGTTAGCGGTCACCTACAATGAGCAGTTCTTC
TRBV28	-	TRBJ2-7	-	CASSSGPNLSPQSLHDYEQYF	TGTGCCAGCAGTTCTGGACCAAACCTCTCCCCACAGAGCCTTCACGACTACGAGCAGTACTTC
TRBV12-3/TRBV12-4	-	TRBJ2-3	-	CASGTPPTDTQYF	TGTGCCAGCGGGACTCCCCCCACAGATACGCAGTATTTT
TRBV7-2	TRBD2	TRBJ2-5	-	CASSSGLAPLGETQYF	TGTGCCAGCAGCTCCGGACTAGCGCCACTAGGGGAGACCCAGTACTTC
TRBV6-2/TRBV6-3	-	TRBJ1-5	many	CASSYWEINQPQHF	TGTGCCAGCAGTTACTGGGAGATCAATCAGCCCCAGCATTTT
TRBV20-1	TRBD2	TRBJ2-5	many	CSARGGLAGAAQYF	TGCAGTGCTAGGGGGGGACTAGCGGGAGCGGCCCAGTACTTC
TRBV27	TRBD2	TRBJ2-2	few	CASSLAGGYTGELFF	TGTGCCAGCAGCTTAGCGGGAGGGTATACCGGGGAGCTGTTTTTT
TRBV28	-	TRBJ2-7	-	CATSAWGVNEQYF	TGTGCCACAAGCGCGTGGGGGGTGAACGAGCAGTACTTC
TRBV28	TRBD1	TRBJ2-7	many	CASSLGTGAVYEQYF	TGTGCCAGCAGTTTAGGGACAGGGGCAGTATACGAGCAGTACTTC
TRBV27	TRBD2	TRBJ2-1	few	CASSLWSGTSGNEQFF	TGTGCCAGCAGTCTATGGTCCGGGACTAGCGGCAATGAGCAGTTCTTC
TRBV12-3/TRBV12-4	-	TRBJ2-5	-	CASSLAQALRETQYF	TGTGCCAGCAGTTTGGCACAGGCCCTCAGGGAGACCCAGTACTTC
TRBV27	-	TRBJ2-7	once	CASSLLGPTPYEQYF	TGTGCCAGCAGTTTATTAGGCCCCACGCCCTACGAGCAGTACTTC
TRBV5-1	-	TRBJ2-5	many	CASSPDWVDQYF	TGCGCCAGCAGCCCCGATTGGGTAGACCAGTACTTC
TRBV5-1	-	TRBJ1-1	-	CASSLGYLNTKAFF	TGCGCCAGCAGCTTGGGATATCTGAACACTAAAGCTTTCTTT
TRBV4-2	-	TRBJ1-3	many	CASSPRQLTHNTIYF	TGTGCCAGCAGCCCCCGACAACTGACACATAACACCATATATTTT
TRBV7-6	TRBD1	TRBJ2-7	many	CASSLGDSSTYEQYF	TGTGCCAGCAGCTTAGGGGACAGCAGTACCTACGAGCAGTACTTC
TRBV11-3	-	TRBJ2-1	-	CASSSTIGGQFF	TGTGCCAGCAGCTCCACGATAGGGGGGCAGTTCTTC
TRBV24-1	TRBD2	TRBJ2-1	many	CATSEPSGRAVNEQFF	TGTGCCACCAGTGAGCCTAGCGGGAGGGCCGTCAATGAGCAGTTCTTC
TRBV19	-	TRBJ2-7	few	CASTGSPAYEQYF	TGTGCCAGTACCGGGTCTCCGGCCTACGAGCAGTACTTC
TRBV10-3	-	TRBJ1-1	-	CAISLGQHEAFF	TGTGCCATCAGCCTAGGACAGCATGAAGCTTTCTTT
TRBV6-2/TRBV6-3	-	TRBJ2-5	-	CASRDGPGSETQYF	TGTGCCAGCAGGGACGGACCCGGGAGTGAGACCCAGTACTTC
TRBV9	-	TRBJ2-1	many	CASSAPLVSEQFF	TGTGCCAGCAGCGCGCCCCTGGTCAGTGAGCAGTTCTTC
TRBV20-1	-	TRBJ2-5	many	CSASGVKETQYF	TGCAGTGCCAGTGGGGTAAAGGAGACCCAGTACTTC
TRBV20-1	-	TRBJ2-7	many	CSAPGHLTYEQYF	TGCAGTGCCCCGGGACATTTGACCTACGAGCAGTACTTC
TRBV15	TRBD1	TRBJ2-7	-	CATSRFGGQGADEQYF	TGTGCCACCAGCAGATTTGGGGGACAGGGGGCCGACGAGCAGTACTTC
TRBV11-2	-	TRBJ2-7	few	CASSLDSGLIFYEQYF	TGTGCCAGCAGCTTAGATTCCGGACTAATATTTTACGAGCAGTACTTC
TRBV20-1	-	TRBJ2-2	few	CSATHPGGTGELFF	TGCAGTGCTACCCATCCCGGGGGCACCGGGGAGCTGTTTTTT
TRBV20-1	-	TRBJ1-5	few	CSASVSVDFRQPQHF	TGCAGTGCTTCCGTGAGTGTGGATTTTCGACAGCCCCAGCATTTT
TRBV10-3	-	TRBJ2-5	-	CAISDSGWPETQYF	TGTGCCATCAGTGATTCAGGTTGGCCGGAGACCCAGTACTTC
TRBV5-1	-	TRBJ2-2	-	CASSGSGITGELFF	TGCGCCAGCAGTGGCTCAGGGATCACCGGGGAGCTGTTTTTT
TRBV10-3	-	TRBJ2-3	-	CAISERETTDTQYF	TGTGCCATCAGTGAGCGGGAAACGACAGATACGCAGTATTTT
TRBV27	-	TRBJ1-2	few	CASSFHSLYGYTF	TGTGCCAGCAGTTTCCACAGCCTCTATGGCTACACCTTC
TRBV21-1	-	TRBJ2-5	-	CASSKVGDRAEETQYF	TGTGCCAGCAGCAAAGTCGGGGACAGAGCTGAAGAGACCCAGTACTTC
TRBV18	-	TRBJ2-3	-	CASSHMWGDPDTQYF	TGTGCCAGCTCACACATGTGGGGGGACCCAGATACGCAGTATTTT
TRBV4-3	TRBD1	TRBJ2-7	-	CASSQGTGQFSYEQYF	TGCGCCAGCAGCCAAGGTACGGGACAGTTCTCCTACGAGCAGTACTTC